The TCR beta chain under discussion was sequenced for a study of CD8 T cells in ankylosing spondylitis. MiXCR, run by TCRdb on the 5' RACE reads, gives a single entry per CDR3 protein. This table has about 700,000 distinct CDR3 sequences, around 20% appearing once. Trimming took off 2 bases at V and 5 bases at J, with 6 bases between the two ends. The CDR3 totals 12 residues. Findings and caveats of the study: A motif in TCR beta, a set of under ten highly homologous variants, appeared characteristic of ankylosing spondylitis blood.

In regard to this clonotype: Antigen specificity is unknown.

The sequencing sample was made of blood, either unsorted or a sorted T cell fraction (not recorded which). The rearrangement uses TRBV12-3 or TRBV12-4 and TRBJ2-5; D unclear. This TCR came from a male donor with ankylosing spondylitis. The CDR3: CASSLHRETQYF. The CDR3, as DNA: TGTGCCAGCAGTTTACATAGGGAGACCCAGTACTTC.